One T cell receptor (beta chain) is described in this entry. Its specificity is unknown. Semi-nested PCR with Nested Universal Primer A followed constant-region reverse priming of full-length variable regions. TCRdb passed the 5' RACE reads through MiXCR, listing each CDR3 protein once. Among 5,500 to 6,000 distinct CDR3 sequences, 30% to 35% were seen once, and the ten largest hold approximately 7.5%. Study-level results: Tumor-infiltrating Treg TCR alpha and beta sequences overlapped most with tumor naive CD4+ T cells, then blood naive.

Germline trimming cut 5 bases from V and 5 bases from J; bases unmatched to any gene: 12. CDR3 length: 15 residues. In germline, CDR1 is DFQATT, CDR2 SNEGSKA (reference sequence). The receptor was derived from a female donor with breast cancer. The chain uses TRBV20-1 and TRBJ1-2; 9 bases line up with TRBD1. Input material: memory CD4+ T cells sorted from a lymph node. This sample's subset: memory CD4+ T cells, CD4+CD45RO+CD25-. CDR3 protein: CSAETSKTGGYGYTF. In DNA form, the CDR3 reads TGCAGTGCTGAAACCTCCAAGACAGGGGGATATGGCTACACCTTC.